Below, 27 T cell receptor beta chains from the same sample are listed, as sequenced in a study of T cell repertoires in ileal Crohn's disease. Profiling relied on immunoSEQ multiplex PCR, and the TCRdb table lists in-frame clones only, not all of them. In the table there are about 6,900 clones, 83% of which are singletons. The sample taken for sequencing was ileal tissue. The receptors stem from an adult with Crohn's disease.

The chain links TRBV7-8 to TRBJ1-2, with TRBD1 as a possible D gene (5 bases). The CDR3 length is 14 residues. The V gene lost 1 base and the J gene lost 5 bases, with 11 bases spanning the gap. CDR1 and CDR2 (germline): SGHVS, FQNEAQ. The CDR3: CASSLVQGPYGYTF. DNA for the CDR3: TGTGCCAGCAGCTTAGTCCAGGGCCCGTATGGCTACACCTTC.

CDR3 DNA sequence: TGTGCCAGCAGCCCGGATCAGGTGGCCTACGAGCAGTACTTC. It translates to CASSPDQVAYEQYF. The chain couples TRBV7-8 to TRBJ2-7; no reliable D call. Per the germline V gene, CDR1 is SGHVS and CDR2 is FQNEAQ. The CDR3 is made up of 14 amino acids. Deletions cut 5 bases from V and 2 bases from J, with 13 bases between.

Only a few counts were recorded for this clone. The V call is TRBV27, the J call TRBJ2-7, with a possible D match to TRBD2 (5 bases). Germline V CDR1 and CDR2: MNHEY, SMNVEV (reference sequence). CDR3 size: 13 residues. Trimming cost V 4 bases and J 0 bases, with 7 bases left between them. CDR3 residues: CASSSRDSYEQYF. For the CDR3, the DNA is TGTGCCAGCAGTTCCCGGGACTCCTACGAGCAGTACTTC.

This chain links TRBV6-4 with TRBJ2-4, with D perhaps TRBD2 (7 bases). The CDR3 is made up of 15 amino acids. Between the trimmed V and J ends, which lost 0 bases and 8 bases, there was a span of 14 bases. The germline V gene encodes CDR1 MRHNA and CDR2 SNTAGT. CDR3 nucleotide sequence: TGTGCCAGCAGTGACTCGGTAGGGGAGGGGGACATTCAGTACTTC. Residues: CASSDSVGEGDIQYF.

In its sample, this clone was seen a few times. The chain couples TRBV6-1 to TRBJ1-1, with 7 bases identical to TRBD1. CDR1 and CDR2 from the germline V gene are MNHNS and SASEGT. Trimming removed 1 base from V and 5 bases from J; junction bases left unmatched: 7. The CDR3 length is 15 residues. The CDR3 sequence: CASSEGAGTATEAFF. CDR3 DNA sequence: TGTGCCAGCAGTGAAGGTGCCGGGACAGCAACTGAAGCTTTCTTT.

V and J are TRBV7-6 and TRBJ2-2; TRBD2 matches at 14 bases. The J segment lost 6 bases and the V segment lost 4 bases, leaving 4 bases of the junction unmatched. This CDR3 has 16 residues. Germline CDR1 is SGHVS and CDR2 is FNYEAQ. The CDR3, as DNA: TGTGCCAGCAGCTCGGGACTAGCGGGAGCAGCCGGGGAGCTGTTTTTT. Translating gives CASSSGLAGAAGELFF. The complete variable domain, with remaining parts taken from reference TRBV7-6 and TRBJ2-2, reads GAGVSQSPRYKVTKRGQDVALRCDPISGHVSLYWYRQALGQGPEFLTYFNYEAQQDKSGLPNDRFSAERPEGSISTLTIQRTEQRDSAMYRCASSSGLAGAAGELFFGEGSRLTVL.

This clone was seen only a few times. Here the CDR3 DNA reads TGTGCCAGCAGCCCAAGGTCTCCGGGACAGGGGACTGGGGCCAACGTCCTGACTTTC. Protein product: CASSPRSPGQGTGANVLTF. The chain recombines TRBV11-3 with TRBJ2-6, with TRBD1 matching over 10 bases. The CDR3 extends over 19 amino acids. Germline values: CDR1 SGHNT, CDR2 YENEEA. The J segment lost 2 bases and the V segment lost 5 bases, leaving 12 bases of the junction unmatched.

This clone has only one observation. The V gene is TRBV9, the J gene TRBJ2-2; TRBD2 might be the D (7 bases). The V gene's germline CDR1 is SGDLS and CDR2 YYNGEE. Between the trimmed V and J ends, which lost 0 bases and 2 bases, there was a span of 11 bases. The CDR3 runs to 16 residues. DNA of the CDR3: TGTGCCAGCAGCGTAGGGGGGGGACACAACACCGGGGAGCTGTTTTTT. It translates to CASSVGGGHNTGELFF.

The chain joins TRBV28 to TRBJ1-2; D is uncertain. This CDR3 spans 18 amino acids. Trimming pared 2 bases from V and 2 bases from J, leaving 21 bases between. Germline V gives CDR1 MDHEN, CDR2 SYDVKM. CDR3 protein: CASSLIEARGIINYGYTF. The CDR3 coding sequence is TGTGCCAGCAGTTTAATAGAGGCCAGAGGGATTATAAACTATGGCTACACCTTC.

The chain joins TRBV6-1 to TRBJ1-3, with D hard to call. The CDR3 runs to 13 residues. Germline V CDR1 and CDR2: MNHNS, SASEGT. V was trimmed by 4 bases and J by 6 bases, leaving 10 bases between them. CDR3: CASSVSPENTIYF. CDR3 sequence (DNA): TGTGCCAGCAGTGTAAGTCCAGAAAACACCATATATTTT.

In DNA form, the CDR3 reads TGTGCCAGCAGTTCCCGCCGGGGGACAGGGGGTGACATGGGGTACTTC. It specifies CASSSRRGTGGDMGYF. The chain has TRBV2 and TRBJ2-5; 11 nucleotides agree with TRBD1. This CDR3 is built from 16 residues. After removal of 5 bases from V and 13 bases from J, the junction contained 18 bases not matched to a gene. The germline V gene encodes CDR1 SNHLY and CDR2 FYNNEI.

The V call is TRBV28, the J call TRBJ2-7; perhaps TRBD2 as D (5 bases). This CDR3 is 12 amino acids long. The V and J ends lost 5 bases and 8 bases respectively, with 13 bases between them. The germline gives CDR1 MDHEN, CDR2 SYDVKM. CDR3 sequence: CASSLTSLKQYF. CDR3 sequence (DNA): TGTGCCAGCAGTCTCACTAGTCTCAAGCAGTACTTC. Full variable domain (outside the CDR3, taken from reference TRBV28 and TRBJ2-7): DVKVTQSSRYLVKRTGEKVFLECVQDMDHENMFWYRQDPGLGLRLIYFSYDVKMKEKGDIPEGYSVSREKKERFSLILESASTNQTSMYLCASSLTSLKQYFGPGTRLTVT.

V is TRBV29-1 and J is TRBJ2-1, with TRBD2 identical over 8 bases. This CDR3 has 13 amino acids. Trimming removed 6 bases from V and 8 bases from J; junction bases left unmatched: 9. Per germline, CDR1 SQVTM and CDR2 ANQGSEA. CDR3 amino acids: CSVWGLVSYEQFF. The CDR3 DNA is TGCAGCGTATGGGGACTAGTAAGTTATGAGCAGTTCTTC.

The rearrangement links TRBV7-2 to TRBJ1-5; D perhaps matches TRBD1 (6 bases). There are 15 residues in the CDR3. Germline CDR1 is SGHTA and CDR2 is FQGNSA. The germline V and J ends were trimmed by 4 bases and 2 bases, with 12 bases remaining between them. CDR3 sequence reads: CASSSQGLGNQPQHF. CDR3 in DNA: TGTGCCAGCAGCTCCCAGGGGTTGGGCAATCAGCCCCAGCATTTT. Looking up the rest from reference TRBV7-2 and TRBJ1-5 gives the full variable domain: GAGVSQSPSNKVTEKGKDVELRCDPISGHTALYWYRQSLGQGLEFLIYFQGNSAPDKSGLPSDRFSAERTGGSVSTLTIQRTQQEDSAVYLCASSSQGLGNQPQHFGDGTRLSIL.

The chain combines TRBV7-9 with TRBJ2-5; 7 bases fit TRBD2. With 2 bases clipped from V and 4 bases from J, the junction kept 7 bases outside the gene matches. Germline V gene data show CDR1 as SEHNR and CDR2 as FQNEAQ (reference sequence). The CDR3 extends over 15 amino acids. The CDR3 reads CASSLSGGDGETQYF. CDR3 DNA: TGTGCCAGCAGCTTATCGGGGGGAGATGGAGAGACCCAGTACTTC. The full variable domain, in which reference TRBV7-9 and TRBJ2-5 provide the parts outside the CDR3, is DTGVSQNPRHKITKRGQNVTFRCDPISEHNRLYWYRQTLGQGPEFLTYFQNEAQLEKSRLLSDRFSAERPKGSFSTLEIQRTEQGDSAMYLCASSLSGGDGETQYFGPGTRLLVL.

The chain recombines TRBV25-1 with TRBJ2-3, with 11 positions matching TRBD2. V shed 8 bases and J 3 bases; nucleotides not matched to a gene: 4. The CDR3 loop spans 14 amino acids. CDR1 MGHDK and CDR2 SYGVNS come from the germline V gene. CDR3 bases: TGTGCCAGCTCGACTAGCGGGATGACAGATACGCAGTATTTT. Its protein product is CASSTSGMTDTQYF.

The rearrangement links TRBV14 to TRBJ1-5; 9 bases align to TRBD1. This CDR3 has 20 amino acids. The V gene end was trimmed by 2 bases and the J gene end by 15 bases; junction bases not matched to a gene: 29. Germline V gene sequence: CDR1 SGHDN, CDR2 FVKESK. CDR3 residues: CASSQQLTGTGTPFLPSGHF. The CDR3 DNA reads TGTGCCAGCAGCCAACAACTCACCGGGACAGGGACACCTTTCCTCCCCAGTGGGCATTTT.

This clone was recorded only once. V and J are TRBV13 and TRBJ1-2; 10 bases align to TRBD1. Germline V gene lookup returns CDR1 PRHDT and CDR2 FYEKMQ (reference sequence). V gave up 5 bases and J gave up 3 bases; unmatched junction bases: 9. This CDR3 has 16 residues. CDR3 sequence (DNA): TGTGCCAGCAGCCGACAGGGGGCGGAATCTTACTATGGCTACACCTTC. Protein: CASSRQGAESYYGYTF.

The chain couples TRBV28 to TRBJ2-2, with D perhaps TRBD2 (6 bases). The CDR3 covers 16 residues. V gave up 4 bases and J gave up 5 bases, with 17 bases separating them. CDR1 is MDHEN and CDR2 is SYDVKM in the germline V gene. The CDR3 region is CASSSSGRGKTGELFF. In nucleotides, the CDR3 is TGTGCCAGCAGTTCCTCGGGGCGGGGAAAGACCGGGGAGCTGTTTTTT. Using reference TRBV28 and TRBJ2-2 for the parts outside the CDR3, the full variable domain is DVKVTQSSRYLVKRTGEKVFLECVQDMDHENMFWYRQDPGLGLRLIYFSYDVKMKEKGDIPEGYSVSREKKERFSLILESASTNQTSMYLCASSSSGRGKTGELFFGEGSRLTVL.

On this clone itself: An end of the junction does not agree with germline; a read error may underlie this. The V gene is TRBV5-1, the J gene TRBJ1-1; unclear D gene. CDR1 is SGHRS, CDR2 YFSETQ, per germline. This CDR3 spans 13 amino acids. CDR3 sequence: CASSLFSNNEAFF. The CDR3 bases are TGCGCCAGCAGCCTGTTTTCGAACAATGAAGCTTTCTTT. The full variable domain, with the rest looked up from reference TRBV5-1 and TRBJ1-1, is KAGVTQTPRYLIKTRGQQVTLSCSPISGHRSVSWYQQTPGQGLQFLFEYFSETQRNKGNFPGRFSGRQFSNSRSEMNVSTLELGDSALYLCASSLFSNNEAFFGQGTRLTVV.

This clone has only one observation. Within the sample, other DNA sequences also encode this same CDR3. The rearrangement uses TRBV9 and TRBJ2-7, with TRBD2 as a possible D gene (6 bases). V lost 0 bases and J lost 2, with 12 bases in between. The CDR3 is made up of 15 amino acids. The germline CDR1 and CDR2 sequences are SGDLS and YYNGEE. Here the CDR3 reads CASSVDGGTTYEQYF. In DNA, the CDR3 is TGTGCCAGCAGCGTAGACGGGGGAACGACCTACGAGCAGTACTTC.

This clone has just a few counts. J is TRBJ2-1 and V is TRBV19, with 13 bases that match TRBD2. CDR3 size: 14 residues. The germline gives CDR1 LNHDA, CDR2 SQIVND (reference sequence). V lost 6 bases, J lost 5 bases, and 1 base stayed unmatched. The CDR3 nucleotides read TGTGCCAGTAGAGGACTAGCGGGAGACAATGAGCAGTTCTTC. This encodes CASRGLAGDNEQFF. Complete variable domain (other parts from reference TRBV19 and TRBJ2-1): DGGITQSPKYLFRKEGQNVTLSCEQNLNHDAMYWYRQDPGQGLRLIYYSQIVNDFQKGDIAEGYSVSREKKESFPLTVTSAQKNPTAFYLCASRGLAGDNEQFFGPGTRLTVL.

The chain carries TRBV5-5 and TRBJ2-1, with 13 nucleotides matching TRBD2. Per the germline V gene, CDR1 is SGHKS and CDR2 is YYEKEE (reference sequence). V shed 4 bases, J shed 6 bases, and the junction held 7 bases outside the gene matches. This CDR3 region has 16 residues. The CDR3 nucleotides are TGTGCCAGCAGCGCCCGGACTAGCGGGAGTAGCAATGAGCAGTTCTTC. This sequence encodes CASSARTSGSSNEQFF. Based on the CDR3 plus reference TRBV5-5 and TRBJ2-1, the full variable domain is DAGVTQSPTHLIKTRGQQVTLRCSPISGHKSVSWYQQVLGQGPQFIFQYYEKEERGRGNFPDRFSARQFPNYSSELNVNALLLGDSALYLCASSARTSGSSNEQFFGPGTRLTVL.

Only a few counts were recorded for this clone. The same CDR3 arises from other DNA sequences in this sample as well. The chain uses TRBV6-5 and TRBJ1-1; 10 nucleotides line up with TRBD1. CDR3 size: 14 residues. From germline, CDR1 is MNHEY and CDR2 SVGAGI. J was trimmed by 4 bases and V by 1 base; bases with no gene match: 0. The chain's CDR3 is CASSYWTGGTEAFF. As DNA, the CDR3 is TGTGCCAGCAGTTACTGGACAGGGGGCACTGAAGCTTTCTTT.

This sequence joins TRBV7-2 and TRBJ2-5, with D maybe TRBD2 (6 bases). The better agreement between TRBJ2-7 and the DNA end casts doubt on the J call. The CDR3 runs 19 residues. Germline V gene sequence: CDR1 SGHTA, CDR2 FQGNSA. This CDR3 is CASSRNPTVSGVSSYEQYF. The CDR3, as DNA: TGTGCCAGCAGCCGCAACCCCACGGTTAGCGGTGTCAGCTCCTACGAGCAGTACTTC.

CDR3 sequence (DNA): TGCGCCAGCAGCCGGGAACCTTATCAGCCCCAGCATTTT. It yields the protein CASSREPYQPQHF. V usage is TRBV5-1 and J usage is TRBJ1-5, with D unresolved. This CDR3 contains 13 residues. The V gene's germline CDR1 is SGHRS and CDR2 YFSETQ. The ends were cut back, 4 bases at V and 5 bases at J, with 10 bases in the middle. The whole variable domain, remainder taken from reference TRBV5-1 and TRBJ1-5, is KAGVTQTPRYLIKTRGQQVTLSCSPISGHRSVSWYQQTPGQGLQFLFEYFSETQRNKGNFPGRFSGRQFSNSRSEMNVSTLELGDSALYLCASSREPYQPQHFGDGTRLSIL.

Only a few counts were recorded for this clone. The J gene is TRBJ2-4, the V gene TRBV5-6; 8 bases are a match to TRBD1. Trimming removed 4 bases from V and 6 bases from J; junction bases left unmatched: 15. Germline V gene sequence: CDR1 SGHDT, CDR2 YYEEEE. CDR3 size: 17 residues. The CDR3 here is CASSRTGWMGTGNIQYF. The CDR3 DNA is TGTGCCAGCAGCAGGACAGGGTGGATGGGGACGGGAAACATTCAGTACTTC.